A selection of T cell receptor beta chains follows, all from one sample in a study of cytomegalovirus exposure and HLA in healthy donors. Clones were sequenced by immunoSEQ multiplex PCR, and TCRdb holds only the in-frame ones, with some missing. The table records 90,000 to 110,000 clones, more than 9.5% of them present only once. The specimen was PBMCs. Every receptor here comes from a man aged 35-49 years in good health and CMV-seropositive. Both conserved end residues are part of each CDR3. Each record gives: D gene, clone size, V gene, J gene, CDR3 protein, CDR3 DNA. A D gene is named only where the DNA matches it firmly. Part of the rows lack a size; the others show once, few, many or a class for expanded clones.

>NA|NA|TRBV7-8|TRBJ2-1
CASSLVGWTRFF
TGTGCCAGCAGCTTGGTGGGGTGGACACGGTTCTTC
>NA|few|TRBV28|TRBJ1-1
CASSLYPRGWDTEAFF
TGTGCCAGCAGTTTATACCCCAGGGGCTGGGACACTGAAGCTTTCTTT
>TRBD1|few|TRBV7-9|TRBJ2-5
CASSSGQGLQETQYF
TGTGCCAGCAGCTCCGGACAGGGTCTTCAAGAGACCCAGTACTTC
>TRBD1|few|TRBV19|TRBJ1-1
CASSYGQGATNTEAFF
TGTGCCAGTAGTTACGGACAGGGGGCTACGAACACTGAAGCTTTCTTT
>NA|few|TRBV7-7|TRBJ2-2
CASSPRAAGTGELFF
TGTGCTAGCAGCCCCAGAGCTGCGGGAACCGGGGAGCTGTTTTTT
>NA|NA|TRBV5-3|TRBJ2-3
CARRQRVGGVNTQYF
TGTGCCAGAAGGCAGAGGGTGGGCGGGGTGAATACGCAGTATTTT
>TRBD1|few|TRBV5-4|TRBJ2-2
CASSLGGTVARPLFF
TGTGCCAGCAGCTTGGGAGGGACAGTCGCCCGCCCGTTGTTTTTT
>NA|few|TRBV6-6|TRBJ2-2
CASRSGQPGELFF
TGTGCCAGCAGGTCTGGACAGCCCGGGGAGCTGTTTTTT
>NA|few|TRBV27|TRBJ2-3
CASSLSGYQVRTDTQYF
TGTGCCAGCAGTTTATCGGGCTACCAAGTTCGCACAGATACGCAGTATTTT
>NA|NA|TRBV19|TRBJ2-1
CATSSVSSYNEQFF
TGTGCCACCTCTAGCGTAAGCTCCTACAATGAGCAGTTCTTC
>NA|NA|TRBV28|TRBJ1-2
CASSLLGPRYGYTF
TGTGCCAGCAGTTTATTAGGTCCTAGATATGGCTACACCTTC
>NA|NA|TRBV7-6|TRBJ1-1
CASSLGPTGNTEAFF
TGTGCCAGCAGCTTAGGCCCGACGGGGAACACTGAAGCTTTCTTT
>NA|NA|TRBV5-1|TRBJ2-7
CASYEQGRGEQYF
TGCGCCAGCTATGAACAGGGACGCGGCGAGCAGTACTTC
>TRBD1|NA|TRBV7-9|TRBJ2-7
CASSLAWDSGEQYF
TGTGCCAGCAGCTTAGCATGGGACAGTGGCGAGCAGTACTTC
>NA|NA|TRBV5-6|TRBJ2-5
CASSLGSGKETQYF
TGTGCCAGCAGCTTGGGTTCGGGGAAAGAGACCCAGTACTTC
>NA|NA|TRBV28|TRBJ2-7
CASSLGGVSSYEQYF
TGTGCCAGCAGTTTAGGCGGAGTAAGCTCCTACGAGCAGTACTTC
>TRBD2|NA|TRBV5-1|TRBJ2-7
CASSPTSGLAGSYEQYF
TGCGCCAGCAGCCCAACATCCGGACTAGCGGGCTCCTACGAGCAGTACTTC
>NA|few|TRBV29-1|TRBJ2-5
CSVTLQGLETQYF
TGCAGCGTTACCTTACAGGGTTTAGAGACCCAGTACTTC
>NA|NA|TRBV7-2|TRBJ1-5
CASSLVGDNSNQPQHF
TGTGCCAGCAGCTTAGTAGGGGACAATAGCAATCAGCCCCAGCATTTT
>TRBD2|few|TRBV6-5|TRBJ2-3
CASSLSGSGTQYF
TGTGCCAGCAGTCTGAGCGGGAGTGGTACGCAGTATTTT
>TRBD1|few|TRBV7-6|TRBJ1-2
CASSLVQGGGYTF
TGTGCCAGCAGCTTAGTACAGGGGGGTGGCTACACCTTC
>NA|few|TRBV27|TRBJ2-7
CASSLSPSYEQYF
TGTGCCAGCAGTTTAAGCCCCTCCTACGAGCAGTACTTC
>NA|NA|TRBV27|TRBJ1-2
CASSRSGPYGYTF
TGTGCCAGCTCTAGATCGGGTCCCTATGGCTACACCTTC
>NA|once|TRBV27|TRBJ2-7
CASSLRSDIRYF
TGTGCCAGCAGTTTACGATCCGACATCCGGTACTTC
>TRBD1|few|TRBV7-8|TRBJ2-7
CASSLAGQGKDEQYF
TGTGCCAGCAGCTTAGCTGGACAGGGGAAGGACGAGCAGTACTTC
>NA|once|TRBV7-3|TRBJ2-3
CASSLQGQLSTDTQYF
TGTGCCAGCAGCTTACAGGGCCAGCTTAGCACAGATACGCAGTATTTT
>NA|NA|TRBV15|TRBJ2-7
CATSTLALGASYEQYF
TGTGCCACCTCTACCCTAGCGCTAGGAGCCTCCTACGAGCAGTACTTC
>TRBD1|NA|TRBV19|TRBJ1-4
CASTRDRLNEKLFF
TGTGCCAGTACCCGGGACAGGCTGAATGAAAAACTGTTTTTT
>NA|few|TRBV7-2|TRBJ1-4
CASSPGQTNEKLFF
TGTGCCAGCAGCCCGGGACAAACTAATGAAAAACTGTTTTTT
>TRBD1|few|TRBV2|TRBJ2-1
CASTRDREFPNEQFF
TGTGCCAGCACTCGCGACAGGGAATTTCCGAATGAGCAGTTCTTC
>TRBD2|few|TRBV9|TRBJ2-3
CASSVGSGSRYTQYF
TGTGCCAGCAGCGTCGGCAGCGGGAGTAGATATACGCAGTATTTT
>TRBD1|NA|TRBV18|TRBJ1-2
CASSPIWTGGNGYTF
TGTGCCAGCTCACCAATTTGGACAGGGGGCAATGGCTACACCTTC
>TRBD1|many|TRBV19|TRBJ2-3
CAGETGADTDTQYF
TGTGCCGGGGAGACAGGGGCGGATACAGATACGCAGTATTTT
>TRBD1|NA|TRBV6-1|TRBJ1-3
CASSARDSSSGNTIYF
TGTGCCAGCAGTGCCCGGGACAGCAGCTCTGGAAACACCATATATTTT
>TRBD2|NA|TRBV9|TRBJ2-3
CASSADLAGVVDTQYF
TGTGCCAGCAGCGCCGATCTAGCGGGAGTGGTAGATACGCAGTATTTT
>NA|few|TRBV4-1|TRBJ2-2
CASSPRVAPNTGELFF
TGCGCCAGCAGCCCCAGGGTTGCGCCGAACACCGGGGAGCTGTTTTTT
>TRBD1|NA|TRBV6-4|TRBJ2-4
CASSRTGDLAKNIQYF
TGTGCCAGCAGCCGGACAGGGGATCTGGCCAAAAACATTCAGTACTTC
>TRBD1|NA|TRBV18|TRBJ1-1
CASSPVLGQGEAFF
TGTGCCAGCTCACCTGTTTTGGGACAGGGTGAAGCTTTCTTT
>NA|NA|TRBV27|TRBJ2-1
CASSFEGSSYNEQFF
TGTGCCAGCAGTTTCGAAGGGAGCTCCTACAATGAGCAGTTCTTC
>NA|NA|TRBV29-1|TRBJ2-7
CSVEDLGSYEQYF
TGCAGCGTTGAAGATCTCGGGTCCTACGAGCAGTACTTC
>TRBD1|few|TRBV6-4|TRBJ2-1
CASSPTGFEQFF
TGTGCCAGCAGCCCGACAGGGTTTGAGCAGTTCTTC
>NA|NA|TRBV29-1|TRBJ2-2
CSVEESGNTGELFF
TGCAGCGTTGAAGAATCCGGGAACACCGGGGAGCTGTTTTTT
>TRBD1|NA|TRBV10-1|TRBJ2-4
CATSPDRGPGNIQYF
TGCGCCACGTCCCCTGACAGGGGGCCGGGAAACATTCAGTACTTC
>NA|NA|TRBV7-2|TRBJ2-5
CASSLTSGETQYF
TGTGCCAGCAGTTTAACATCGGGGGAGACCCAGTACTTC
>NA|NA|TRBV5-1|TRBJ1-1
CASSADSSNTEAFF
TGCGCCAGCAGCGCAGACAGCTCGAACACTGAAGCTTTCTTT
>NA|NA|TRBV6-1|TRBJ1-3
CASSESAGNSGNTIYF
TGTGCCAGCAGTGAATCCGCAGGGAACTCTGGAAACACCATATATTTT
>TRBD2|NA|TRBV5-1|TRBJ2-3
CASSLPPGLAGATDTQYF
TGCGCCAGCAGCTTACCCCCTGGACTAGCGGGAGCTACAGATACGCAGTATTTT
>TRBD1|few|TRBV5-1|TRBJ1-2
CASSAGTGGYNYGYTF
TGCGCCAGCAGCGCCGGGACAGGAGGATATAACTATGGCTACACCTTC
>TRBD1|NA|TRBV20-1|TRBJ2-7
CSAGGAYEQYF
TGTTCCGCAGGGGGTGCCTACGAGCAGTACTTC
>TRBD1|NA|TRBV7-9|TRBJ2-4
CASSLPQGARNIQYF
TGTGCCAGCAGCCTTCCCCAGGGGGCGCGGAACATTCAGTACTTC
>NA|NA|TRBV29-1|TRBJ2-5
CSVYIRGGQTQYF
TGCAGCGTTTACATTAGGGGGGGACAGACCCAGTACTTC
>NA|NA|TRBV9|TRBJ2-1
CASSPFLGGRRYNEQFF
TGTGCCAGCAGCCCCTTTCTTGGTGGGAGGCGGTACAATGAGCAGTTCTTC
>NA|NA|TRBV19|TRBJ2-6
CASSIKPGSGANVLTF
TGTGCCAGTAGTATAAAACCAGGGTCTGGGGCCAACGTCCTGACTTTC
>NA|few|TRBV28|TRBJ2-1
CASSSGEVKVNEQFF
TGTGCCAGCAGCTCGGGAGAGGTTAAAGTCAATGAGCAGTTCTTC
>NA|NA|TRBV11-2|TRBJ2-2
CASSLGWDSAGHFMWELFF
TGTGCCAGCAGCTTAGGGTGGGATAGTGCGGGGCATTTTATGTGGGAGCTGTTTTTT
>NA|few|TRBV19|TRBJ2-2
CASSMGLENTGELFF
TGTGCCAGTAGTATGGGGCTAGAGAACACCGGGGAGCTGTTTTTT
>NA|NA|TRBV29-1|TRBJ2-3
CSQGGSGSDTQYF
TGCAGCCAGGGAGGTTCGGGGTCGGATACGCAGTATTTT